The T cell receptor (beta chain) described here comes from a study of identical twins listed by TCRdb under 2016. With respect to the entire study: The study deep-sequenced TCR alpha and beta repertoires from monozygotic twins, unrelated adults of various ages and cord blood to test whether fetal clonotypes persist. Replicate twin experiments were performed at different times using different library preparation protocols to rule out contamination.

A word on this clonotype: The antigen it recognizes is unknown. Per-nucleotide qualities are absent, and no much larger clonotype sits a single base away.

Only healthy Caucasian donors were included. Three unrelated non-twin adults were additionally sequenced: a male aged 18 to 29, a male aged 50 to 59 and a female aged 50 to 59. Miltenyi CD45RO+ enrichment and human naive T-cell isolation kits were used to isolate memory (CD45RO+) and naive T cells from PBMC. What the work shows at the level of the full study, not this receptor alone: Out-of-frame TCR alpha sequences shared between twins showed an excess of low generation-probability sequences compared with coincidental sharing between unrelated individuals. Fewer insertions were carried by abundant cord blood beta clonotypes; a weaker similar trend was observed in young adult naive repertoires, while no such trend was observed in memory repertoires. Because the same donors could not be followed over many years, the conclusions depended on cross-sectional statistical analysis. Zero-insertion analyses could be partly confounded by invariant T cells such as MAIT and iNKT, though diverse VJ usage argued against such confounding for most clonotypes. Recombination models systematically underestimated out-of-frame TCR alpha sharing in monozygotic twins but agreed with sharing between unrelated individuals. In beta out-of-frame sequences, excess twin sharing was weaker, because having fewer shared sequences lowered the signal-to-noise ratio.

The CDR3 starts with the cysteine, ends with the phenylalanine, and has 16 residues. The only DNA kept is the CDR3, 48 bases in frame from the first base. Germline trimming amounts to 0 bases on V and 15 bases on J, with 15 as the count of junction bases outside the gene matches. CDR1 and CDR2 were assigned from the germline V gene as LGHNA and YSLEER. The library was built by means of 5' RACE. The sample was run on an Illumina HiSeq 2000. Template switching introduced a universal primer binding site; the final cDNA contained a unique molecular identifier, enabling accurate counting of TCR cDNA molecules. First-strand cDNA for TCR alpha and beta chains was synthesized from specific primers in the conserved constant-segment region. To control for contamination, every cDNA library carried two barcodes: a SMART-Mk sample barcode plus Illumina barcodes. Two successive PCR steps introduced TruSeq adapter sequences along with Illumina sample barcodes. The Illumina HiSeq platform was used with custom primers to sequence TCR alpha and beta cDNA libraries. As for the authors' bioinformatics: Unique molecular identifiers were extracted from raw reads with MiGEC, and CDR3 positions were determined with MiXCR. Recombination models were inferred per individual with the repgenHMM and IGoR tools using an EM algorithm. The analysis of shared clonotypes was done with the tcR package in R, with sharing normalized by the product of cloneset sizes. Out-of-frame nonproductive sequences were analyzed to study raw recombination free of thymic and clonal selection effects. Using fastp trimming at Q25 and MiXCR clonotype assembly, TCRdb reanalyzed the public sequencing data and kept in-frame beta chains. CDR3 protein sequences are deduplicated, and each keeps its most common genes and DNA. Here the V and J calls rest on TCRdb's processing, not on the authors' analysis. For this sample there are about 450,000 distinct CDR3 sequences; roughly 20% appear just once. The top ten clonotypes cover around 10% of the sample.

The chain couples TRBV4-3 to TRBJ2-1; 9 bases in the middle match TRBD2. This sequence was found in a man aged 50 to 60 in good health. The sample comprised naive T cells sorted from blood. The sample's cell subset or site label, decoded: cells isolated with a human naive T-cell isolation kit. The bases are TGCGCCAGCAGCCAAGATCTTCGGCGGGGGGGCACGAGTATGTTCTTC. Translated, this is CASSQDLRRGGTSMFF.